This T cell receptor beta chain stems from a study of regulatory T cells in long-lasting Graves disease. This clonotype occurred many times. CDR3 length: 16 amino acids. CDR1 and CDR2 from the germline V gene are MDHEN and SYDVKM. The junction had 9 bases not matched to a gene; V was cut back by 3 bases and J by 2 bases. HTBI primers from iRepertoire and Arm-PCR of CDR3 regions yielded the TCR beta libraries. TCRdb ran MiXCR on the multiplex PCR reads and lists one entry per CDR3 protein. Among approximately 540,000 distinct CDR3 sequences, approximately 12% were seen once, and the ten largest hold roughly 8.2%. Noted time point: newly diagnosed GD, antithyroid drugs for less than 3 months. The TCR library used RNA extracted from PBMCs. This sample also belongs to another study, concerning T cells in Graves' hyperthyroidism and ophthalmopathy.

The sequences come from peripheral blood mononuclear cells (PBMCs), collected at new diagnosis, from a patient treated with antithyroid drugs. This chain uses TRBV28 with TRBJ2-7, with 8 bases matching TRBD2. The receptor was derived from a woman aged 30 to 39 with Graves disease. The CDR3 here is CASSFSRLAGTYEQYF. The CDR3 nucleotides are TGTGCCAGCAGTTTTTCCCGCTTAGCGGGGACCTACGAGCAGTACTTC.